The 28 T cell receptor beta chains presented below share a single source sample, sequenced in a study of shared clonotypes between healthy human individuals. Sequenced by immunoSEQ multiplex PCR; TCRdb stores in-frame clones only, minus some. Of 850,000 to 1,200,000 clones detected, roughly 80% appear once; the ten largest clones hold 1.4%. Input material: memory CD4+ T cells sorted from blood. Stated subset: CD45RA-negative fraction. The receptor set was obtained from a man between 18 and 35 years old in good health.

This CDR3 is CASSEALLFLATGNTEAFF. The CDR3 DNA reads as TGTGCCAGCAGTGAAGCGCTTCTTTTCCTGGCGACAGGGAACACTGAAGCTTTCTTT. The chain carries TRBV2 and TRBJ1-1, with D perhaps matching TRBD1 (6 bases). The CDR3 runs to 19 residues. The V end lost 0 bases, the J end lost 1 base, and 21 bases lay between the germline ends. Germline CDR1 is SNHLY and CDR2 is FYNNEI.

The CDR3 DNA sequence: TGTGCCAGCACCAGGGGGTATCAGCCCCAGCATTTT. It codes for CASTRGYQPQHF. The chain combines TRBV6-1 with TRBJ1-5; 7 nucleotides align to TRBD1. Trimming cost V 7 bases and J 5 bases; bases outside gene matches: 2. CDR3 size: 12 residues. Germline loops: CDR1 MNHNS, CDR2 SASEGT.

This CDR3 reads CASSPPRTGGSGETQYF. The CDR3 nucleotides read TGCGCCAGCAGCCCCCCGCGGACAGGGGGCTCTGGAGAGACCCAGTACTTC. The chain uses TRBV4-1 and TRBJ2-5; TRBD1 matches at 11 bases. Germline V gives CDR1 MGHRA, CDR2 YSYEKL. The J segment lost 4 bases and the V segment lost 4 bases, leaving 11 bases of the junction unmatched. This CDR3 has 17 amino acids.

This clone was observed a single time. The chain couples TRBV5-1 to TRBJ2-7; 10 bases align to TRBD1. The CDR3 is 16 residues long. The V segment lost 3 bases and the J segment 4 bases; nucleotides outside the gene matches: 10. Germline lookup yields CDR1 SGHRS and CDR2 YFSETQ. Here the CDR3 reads CASSSDPGTGVYEQYF. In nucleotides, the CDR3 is TGCGCCAGCAGCTCTGACCCCGGGACAGGGGTTTACGAGCAGTACTTC.

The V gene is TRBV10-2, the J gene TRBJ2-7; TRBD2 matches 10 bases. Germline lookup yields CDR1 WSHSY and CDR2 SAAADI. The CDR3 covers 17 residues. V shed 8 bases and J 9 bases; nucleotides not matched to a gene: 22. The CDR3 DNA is TGCGCCAGCTCCCCCCGAGCTAGCGGGAGAAGCCAGTATGCGCAGTACTTC. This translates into CASSPRASGRSQYAQYF.

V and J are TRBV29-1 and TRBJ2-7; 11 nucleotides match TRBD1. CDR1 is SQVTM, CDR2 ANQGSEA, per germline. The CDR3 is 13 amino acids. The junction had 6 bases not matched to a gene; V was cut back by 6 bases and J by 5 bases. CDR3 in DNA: TGCAGCGTCTCCGGGACAGGGGGAAACGAGCAGTACTTC. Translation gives CSVSGTGGNEQYF.

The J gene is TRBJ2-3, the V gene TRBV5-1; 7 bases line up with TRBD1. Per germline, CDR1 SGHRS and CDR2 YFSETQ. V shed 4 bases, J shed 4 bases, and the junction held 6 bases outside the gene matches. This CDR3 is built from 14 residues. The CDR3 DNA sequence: TGCGCCAGCAGCATCGACAGGGTGGCAGATACGCAGTATTTT. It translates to CASSIDRVADTQYF.

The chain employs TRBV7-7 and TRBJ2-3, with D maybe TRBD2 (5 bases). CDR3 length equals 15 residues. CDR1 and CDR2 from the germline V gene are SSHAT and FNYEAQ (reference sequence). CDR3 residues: CATQSREPGTDTQYF. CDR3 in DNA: TGTGCTACCCAATCCCGGGAACCGGGCACAGATACGCAGTATTTT.

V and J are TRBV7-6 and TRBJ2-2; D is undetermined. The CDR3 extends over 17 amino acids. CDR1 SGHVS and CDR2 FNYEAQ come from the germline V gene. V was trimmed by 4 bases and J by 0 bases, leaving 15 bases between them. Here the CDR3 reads CASSSSPGAANTGELFF. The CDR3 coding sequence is TGTGCCAGCAGCTCGAGCCCCGGCGCCGCGAACACCGGGGAGCTGTTTTTT.

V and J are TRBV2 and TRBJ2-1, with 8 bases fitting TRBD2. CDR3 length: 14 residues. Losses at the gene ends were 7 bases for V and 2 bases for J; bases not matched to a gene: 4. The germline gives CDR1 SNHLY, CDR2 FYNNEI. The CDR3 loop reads CASMSGGTYNEQFF. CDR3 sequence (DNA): TGTGCCAGCATGTCGGGGGGGACCTACAATGAGCAGTTCTTC.

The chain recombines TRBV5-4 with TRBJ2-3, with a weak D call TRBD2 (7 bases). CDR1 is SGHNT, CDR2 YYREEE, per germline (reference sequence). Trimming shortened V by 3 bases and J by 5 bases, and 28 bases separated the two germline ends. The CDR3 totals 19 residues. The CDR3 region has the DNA TGTGCCAGCAGCTCCAGGACAGCAGCGGGAAGCACGGGAGTAGATACGCAGTATTTT. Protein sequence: CASSSRTAAGSTGVDTQYF. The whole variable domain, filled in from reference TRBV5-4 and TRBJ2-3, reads ETGVTQSPTHLIKTRGQQVTLRCSSQSGHNTVSWYQQALGQGPQFIFQYYREEENGRGNFPPRFSGLQFPNYSSELNVNALELDDSALYLCASSSRTAAGSTGVDTQYFGPGTRLTVL.

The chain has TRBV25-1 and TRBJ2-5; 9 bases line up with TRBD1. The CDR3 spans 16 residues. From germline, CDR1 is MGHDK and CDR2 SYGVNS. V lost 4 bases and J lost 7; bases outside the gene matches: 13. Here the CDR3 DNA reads TGTGCCAGCAGTGCACCGGGACAGGGAACACGGGGGACCCAGTACTTC. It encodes CASSAPGQGTRGTQYF.

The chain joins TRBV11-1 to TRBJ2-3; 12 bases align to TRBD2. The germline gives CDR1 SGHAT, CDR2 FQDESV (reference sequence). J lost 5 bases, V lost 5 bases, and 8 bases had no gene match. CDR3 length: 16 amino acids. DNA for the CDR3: TGTGCCAGCAGCCTGACTAGCGGGGGCAGGATAGATACGCAGTATTTT. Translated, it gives CASSLTSGGRIDTQYF.

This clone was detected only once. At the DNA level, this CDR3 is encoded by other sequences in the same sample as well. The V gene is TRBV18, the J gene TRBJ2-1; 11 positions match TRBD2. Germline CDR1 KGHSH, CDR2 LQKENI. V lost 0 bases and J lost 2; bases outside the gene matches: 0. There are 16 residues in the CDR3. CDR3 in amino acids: CASSPPGLAAYNEQFF. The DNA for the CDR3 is TGTGCCAGCTCACCACCGGGACTAGCGGCCTACAATGAGCAGTTCTTC.

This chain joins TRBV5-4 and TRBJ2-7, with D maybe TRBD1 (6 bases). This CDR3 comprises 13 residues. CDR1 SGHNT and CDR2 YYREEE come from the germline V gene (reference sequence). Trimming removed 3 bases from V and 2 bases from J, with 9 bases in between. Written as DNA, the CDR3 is TGTGCCAGCAGCTCAGACAGGACCTACGAGCAGTACTTC. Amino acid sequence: CASSSDRTYEQYF.

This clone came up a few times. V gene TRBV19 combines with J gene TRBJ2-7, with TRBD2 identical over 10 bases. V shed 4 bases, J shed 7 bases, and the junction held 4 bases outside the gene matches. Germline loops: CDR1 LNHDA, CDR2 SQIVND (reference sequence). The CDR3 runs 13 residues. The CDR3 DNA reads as TGTGCCAGTAGTAAAGCGGGGGGGCTAGAGCAGTACTTC. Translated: CASSKAGGLEQYF.

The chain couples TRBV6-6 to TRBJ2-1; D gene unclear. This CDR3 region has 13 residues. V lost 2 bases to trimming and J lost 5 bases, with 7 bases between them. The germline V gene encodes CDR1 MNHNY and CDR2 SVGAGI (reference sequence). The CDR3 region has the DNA TGTGCCAGCAGTTACGCGATCGACAATGAGCAGTTCTTC. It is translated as CASSYAIDNEQFF.

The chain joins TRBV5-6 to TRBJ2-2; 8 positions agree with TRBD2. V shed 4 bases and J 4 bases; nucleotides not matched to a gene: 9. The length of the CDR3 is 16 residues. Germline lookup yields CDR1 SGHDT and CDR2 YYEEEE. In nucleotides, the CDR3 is TGTGCCAGCAGCCGCATTGGGACTAGTTCCACCGGGGAGCTGTTTTTT. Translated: CASSRIGTSSTGELFF. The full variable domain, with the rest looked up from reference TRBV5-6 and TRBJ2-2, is DAGVTQSPTHLIKTRGQQVTLRCSPKSGHDTVSWYQQALGQGPQFIFQYYEEEERQRGNFPDRFSGHQFPNYSSELNVNALLLGDSALYLCASSRIGTSSTGELFFGEGSRLTVL.

In nucleotides, the CDR3 is TGTGCCAGCAGCTCGGGCACAGAAAGGTTAGGGCAGTTCTTC. It translates to CASSSGTERLGQFF. The chain uses TRBV5-4 and TRBJ2-1; D gene uncertain. The CDR3 has 14 residues. Per the germline V gene, CDR1 is SGHNT and CDR2 is YYREEE (reference sequence). Trimming cost V 3 bases and J 12 bases, with 19 bases left between them.

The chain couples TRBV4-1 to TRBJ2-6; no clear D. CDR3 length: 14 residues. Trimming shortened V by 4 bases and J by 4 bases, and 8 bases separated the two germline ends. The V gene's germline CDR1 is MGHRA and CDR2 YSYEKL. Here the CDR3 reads CASSLGFGANVLTF. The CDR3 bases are TGCGCCAGCAGCCTCGGGTTCGGGGCCAACGTCCTGACTTTC.

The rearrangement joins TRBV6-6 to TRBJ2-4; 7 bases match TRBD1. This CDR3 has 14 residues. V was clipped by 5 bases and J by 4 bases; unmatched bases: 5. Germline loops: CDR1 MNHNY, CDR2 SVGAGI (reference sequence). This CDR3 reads CASSTRDRKNIQYF. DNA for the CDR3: TGTGCCAGCAGTACCAGGGACAGAAAAAACATTCAGTACTTC.

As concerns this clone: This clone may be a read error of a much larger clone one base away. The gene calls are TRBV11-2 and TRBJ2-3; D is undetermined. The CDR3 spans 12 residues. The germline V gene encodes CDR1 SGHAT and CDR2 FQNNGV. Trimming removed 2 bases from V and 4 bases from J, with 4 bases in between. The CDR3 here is CASSLNADTQYF. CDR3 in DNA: TGTGCCAGCAGCTTAAATGCAGATACGCAGTATTTT.

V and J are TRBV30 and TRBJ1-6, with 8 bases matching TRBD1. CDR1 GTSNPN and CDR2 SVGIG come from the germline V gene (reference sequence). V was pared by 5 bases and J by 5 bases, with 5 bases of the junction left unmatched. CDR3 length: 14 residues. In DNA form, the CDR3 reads TGTGCCTGGGACAGGGGCAGCGATAATTCACCCCTCCACTTT. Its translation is CAWDRGSDNSPLHF.

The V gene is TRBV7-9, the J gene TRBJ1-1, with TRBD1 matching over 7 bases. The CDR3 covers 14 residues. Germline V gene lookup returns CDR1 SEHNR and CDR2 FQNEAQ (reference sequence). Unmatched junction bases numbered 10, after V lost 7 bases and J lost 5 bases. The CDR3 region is CASTTDDRVTEAFF. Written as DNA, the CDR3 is TGTGCCAGCACCACTGATGACAGGGTTACTGAAGCTTTCTTT.

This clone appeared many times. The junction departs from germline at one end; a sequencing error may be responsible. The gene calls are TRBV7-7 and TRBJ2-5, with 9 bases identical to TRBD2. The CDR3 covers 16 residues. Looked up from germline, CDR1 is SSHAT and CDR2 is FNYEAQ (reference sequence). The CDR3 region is CASSLGSGGYQETQYF. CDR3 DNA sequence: TGTGCTAGCAGCTTAGGTAGCGGGGGTTACCAAGAGACCCAGTACTTC.

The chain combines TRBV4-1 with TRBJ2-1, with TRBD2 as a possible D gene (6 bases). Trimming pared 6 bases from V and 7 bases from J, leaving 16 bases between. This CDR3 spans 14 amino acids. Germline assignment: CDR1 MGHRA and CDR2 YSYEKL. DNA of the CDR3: TGCGCCAGCAGTCGGACGGGAGCACTGAATGAGCAGTTCTTC. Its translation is CASSRTGALNEQFF.

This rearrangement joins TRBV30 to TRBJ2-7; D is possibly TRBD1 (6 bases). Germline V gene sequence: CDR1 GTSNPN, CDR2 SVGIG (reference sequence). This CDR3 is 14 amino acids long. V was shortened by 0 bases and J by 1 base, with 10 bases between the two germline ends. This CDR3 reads CAWSVLGASYEQYF. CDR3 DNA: TGTGCCTGGAGTGTATTGGGGGCTTCCTACGAGCAGTACTTC. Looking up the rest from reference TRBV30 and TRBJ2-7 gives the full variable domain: SQTIHQWPATLVQPVGSPLSLECTVEGTSNPNLYWYRQAAGRGLQLLFYSVGIGQISSEVPQNLSASRPQDRQFILSSKKLLLSDSGFYLCAWSVLGASYEQYFGPGTRLTVT.

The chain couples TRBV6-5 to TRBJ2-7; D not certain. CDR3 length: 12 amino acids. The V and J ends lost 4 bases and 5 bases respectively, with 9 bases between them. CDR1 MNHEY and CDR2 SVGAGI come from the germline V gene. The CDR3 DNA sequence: TGTGCCAGCAGTTTAGGACCGGACGAGCAGTACTTC. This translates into CASSLGPDEQYF.